The 16 T cell receptor beta chains below come from one sample, sequenced in a study of cytomegalovirus exposure and HLA in healthy donors. Primers included in the PCR were 60 Vbeta and 13 Jbeta primers. The table came from immunoSEQ multiplex PCR; TCRdb's copy has only in-frame clones and leaves some out. The table records about 110,000 clones, 76% of them present only once. Input material: PBMCs. These TCRs come from a man aged 30-40 years in good health and CMV-seropositive.

This chain links TRBV19 with TRBJ1-5; 9 bases line up with TRBD1. The CDR3 is made up of 16 amino acids. V lost 5 bases, J lost 5 bases, and 10 bases stayed unmatched. Germline CDR1 LNHDA, CDR2 SQIVND (reference sequence). The CDR3 sequence: CASSVGTGQGDQPQHF. CDR3 DNA sequence: TGTGCCAGTAGTGTCGGGACAGGGCAAGGCGATCAGCCCCAGCATTTT.

This clone was observed once. The chain links TRBV30 to TRBJ1-2, with D possibly matching TRBD1 (6 bases). Trimming shortened V by 5 bases and J by 7 bases, and 11 bases separated the two germline ends. This CDR3 region has 11 residues. Germline CDR1 GTSNPN, CDR2 SVGIG (reference sequence). The CDR3 bases are TGTGCCTGGTGGGACAAAGGTGGCTACACCTTC. Its translation: CAWWDKGGYTF.

The rearrangement joins TRBV7-2 to TRBJ2-1; 9 bases line up with TRBD1. Germline assignment: CDR1 SGHTA and CDR2 FQGNSA. The CDR3 loop spans 14 amino acids. Trimming at V came to 4 bases and at J to 9 bases, leaving 7 bases not matched to a gene. The CDR3 sequence: CASSSWTGAGEQFF. The CDR3, as DNA: TGTGCCAGCAGCTCATGGACAGGGGCAGGTGAGCAGTTCTTC.

This chain uses TRBV27 with TRBJ1-2; 8 nucleotides match TRBD1. Germline assignment: CDR1 MNHEY and CDR2 SMNVEV (reference sequence). The J segment lost 6 bases and the V segment lost 3 bases, leaving 6 bases of the junction unmatched. The CDR3 totals 14 residues. The CDR3 sequence is CASSFQGARDGYTF. CDR3 coding DNA: TGTGCCAGCAGTTTTCAGGGGGCGCGGGATGGCTACACCTTC.

The rearrangement uses TRBV4-1 and TRBJ2-1; D is perhaps TRBD2 (5 bases). Germline values: CDR1 MGHRA, CDR2 YSYEKL. V was pared by 3 bases and J by 8 bases, with 8 bases between. The CDR3 length is 12 residues. The CDR3 DNA reads as TGCGCCAGCAGCCACCTACTAGATGAGCAGTTCTTC. Protein: CASSHLLDEQFF.

V usage is TRBV5-6 and J usage is TRBJ2-2; weak D call: TRBD1 (5 bases). This CDR3 comprises 16 residues. The germline gives CDR1 SGHDT, CDR2 YYEEEE. V lost 0 bases, J lost 5 bases, and 14 bases lay in between. DNA of the CDR3: TGTGCCAGCAGCTTGGAAGTACAGGCGAGGACCGGGGAGCTGTTTTTT. It encodes CASSLEVQARTGELFF.

The rearrangement links TRBV6-4 to TRBJ2-3; 7 nucleotides align to TRBD1. Per the germline V gene, CDR1 is MRHNA and CDR2 is SNTAGT. The V and J ends lost 8 bases and 0 bases, in that order; junction bases with no gene match: 11. CDR3 length equals 16 residues. CDR3 region: CASPQMGRGSTDTQYF. As DNA, the CDR3 is TGTGCCAGCCCCCAGATGGGCAGGGGGAGCACAGATACGCAGTATTTT.

The genes are TRBV5-1 and TRBJ2-7; D may be TRBD2 (6 bases). Germline lookup yields CDR1 SGHRS and CDR2 YFSETQ. CDR3 length equals 14 residues. The V end was cut by 4 bases, the J end by 4 bases, with 15 bases between. For the CDR3, the DNA is TGCGCCAGCAGCCCCCAGGAGGGGCCGTACGAGCAGTACTTC. It encodes CASSPQEGPYEQYF.

This rearrangement joins TRBV6-6 to TRBJ1-2; 9 bases line up with TRBD1. This CDR3 has 14 residues. J was trimmed by 3 bases and V by 7 bases; bases with no gene match: 6. Germline V gene data show CDR1 as MNHNY and CDR2 as SVGAGI (reference sequence). CDR3 nucleotide sequence: TGTGCCAGCACTGGGACAGGGATCGACTATGGCTACACCTTC. This encodes CASTGTGIDYGYTF.

V and J are TRBV27 and TRBJ2-3, with 10 bases identical to TRBD1. Germline loops: CDR1 MNHEY, CDR2 SMNVEV (reference sequence). J was trimmed by 2 bases and V by 6 bases; bases with no gene match: 14. The CDR3 extends over 18 amino acids. In nucleotides, the CDR3 is TGTGCCAGCAGCTCCTACCCACTTGGGACAGGGGTCACAGATACGCAGTATTTT. This codes for CASSSYPLGTGVTDTQYF.

The chain recombines TRBV7-2 with TRBJ2-3; weak D call: TRBD2 (5 bases). Germline assignment: CDR1 SGHTA and CDR2 FQGNSA. The CDR3 is 14 amino acids. Trimming cost V 10 bases and J 4 bases, with 18 bases left between them. This CDR3 reads CATLGLPRADTQYF. CDR3 nucleotide sequence: TGTGCCACCCTCGGCCTTCCGAGGGCAGATACGCAGTATTTT.

The chain uses TRBV4-1 and TRBJ2-5; TRBD2 is a possible D gene (5 bases). This CDR3 has 15 amino acids. Trimming removed 0 bases at V and 5 bases at J, with 13 bases between. The germline V gene encodes CDR1 MGHRA and CDR2 YSYEKL. CDR3 DNA sequence: TGCGCCAGCAGCCAAGATATGGCTTGGGAGGAGACCCAGTACTTC. Translated, it gives CASSQDMAWEETQYF.

This clone was seen more than once but under ten times. This chain joins TRBV27 and TRBJ2-7; weak D call: TRBD1 (5 bases). The ends were cut back, 1 base at V and 0 bases at J, with 10 bases in the middle. There are 15 residues in the CDR3. Per germline, CDR1 MNHEY and CDR2 SMNVEV (reference sequence). CDR3 sequence (DNA): TGTGCCAGCAGTTTATGGGGCGGATACTCCTACGAGCAGTACTTC. Protein: CASSLWGGYSYEQYF.

This clone was found a few times. The chain joins TRBV29-1 to TRBJ2-7, with 8 bases lining up with TRBD1. This CDR3 spans 11 amino acids. Germline CDR1 reads SQVTM; CDR2 reads ANQGSEA. V gave up 4 bases and J gave up 6 bases; unmatched junction bases: 2. The CDR3 region is CSVGTGPEQYF. For the CDR3, the DNA is TGCAGCGTTGGGACAGGGCCCGAGCAGTACTTC.

The chain couples TRBV6-5 to TRBJ2-7, with 12 bases identical to TRBD2. The germline V gene has CDR1 MNHEY and CDR2 SVGAGI. The V gene end was trimmed by 5 bases and the J gene end by 4 bases; junction bases not matched to a gene: 3. The CDR3 has 14 residues. The CDR3 DNA reads as TGTGCCAGCAGTCGTACTAGCGGGGGGTACGAGCAGTACTTC. It yields the protein CASSRTSGGYEQYF.

The chain joins TRBV15 to TRBJ2-7; TRBD2 agrees at 9 bases. CDR3 size: 17 residues. Per germline, CDR1 LNHNV and CDR2 YYDKDF (reference sequence). The V segment lost 0 bases and the J segment 0 bases; nucleotides outside the gene matches: 6. CDR3 residues: CATSRDPPSGISYEQYF. The CDR3 DNA reads TGTGCCACCAGCAGAGATCCCCCTAGCGGGATCTCCTACGAGCAGTACTTC.